This TCR beta chain was retrieved from a study of cytomegalovirus exposure and HLA in healthy donors (dated by TCRdb to 2016 to 2017). Regarding the complete study: An earlier analysis of roughly 500 of the donors reported approximately 260 Gb of sequence data and approximately 120 million unique TCR beta sequences obtained from approximately 180 million T cells. Of the 398 genotyped donors, less than 85% were placed in the genetic ancestry cluster associated with self-reported Caucasian donors. Typing coverage varied by locus: roughly 620-640 donors for A, B, C, DRB1 and DQB1; approximately 560 for DQA1; approximately 570 for DPA1; under 490 for DPB1. The T cell repertoires of roughly 660 subjects were profiled by immunosequencing and related to cytomegalovirus serostatus. An earlier analysis of approximately 500 of the donors applied high-throughput TCR beta sequencing to assess whether each TCR beta V gene segment acted as functional or pseudogenic. HLA typing included class I and class II loci at four-digit resolution. All discovery cohort repertoires had been generated on a single sequencing platform. To predict cytomegalovirus infection status, the study brought together high-throughput TCR immunosequencing, statistical association of individual TCRs with disease status, and machine learning. About 300 gigabases of sequencing data and approximately 84 million unique TCR sequences were included in an early release covering roughly 600 HLA-typed donors. Among under 450 genotyped donors of the cohort, an average of about 240,000 unique TCR beta nucleotide sequences were sequenced per donor, 15% to 20% of them non-productive. Rather than drawing on any new phenotypic data, the later analysis identified candidate immune exposures from TCR beta sequences and the way those sequences occurred across donors. Donor age, sex, ethnicity and CMV serostatus were compiled together with the repertoire data. The study aimed to test whether signatures of past pathogen exposure could be identified by cataloging public T cell receptors. A later genetic analysis used genome-wide SNP genotypes for about 65% of the 666 donors, treating that subset as a discovery cohort. Roughly 5 DR-DQ haplotypes were handled as single units for association and clustering, since linkage in the cohort was strong. In a later analysis, previously published TCR beta repertoires from about 640 donors were re-analyzed and high-resolution HLA genotyping was added so that TCR occurrence patterns could be studied. In addition to the first cohort of roughly 670 subjects, a separate validation cohort of 120 different subjects was used. General findings and caveats noted by the study authors: Three of the identified cytomegalovirus-associated TCR beta chains were confirmed in vitro to be specific for cytomegalovirus antigens. Immune exposure information for the cohort was limited to CMV serostatus. HLA typing was unavailable for some donors at each locus, so association tests used only the typed subset. The authors suggested that the approach could potentially be extended to other disease states and immunological phenotypes. A later analysis associated around 16,000 TCR beta sequences with specific HLA alleles at a false discovery rate of 0.05. Presence/absence analyses assumed roughly uniform sequencing depth across donors, an assumption that may not hold. Assigning TCR associations to individual alleles was difficult when HLA alleles, especially DR and DQ, strongly co-occurred. In both the original and validation cohorts, the classifier was reported to diagnose cytomegalovirus status with high specificity and sensitivity. An association between a missense DCLRE1C variant and V-gene and J-gene trimming of TCR beta chains was found in a later genetic analysis and replicated in an independent cohort. Correlated functional status among segregating V segments might reflect linkage disequilibrium, but an unknown experimental factor could not be ruled out. In a later analysis, HLA-associated TCR beta chains showed more clonal expansion and lower generation probabilities than non-associated chains that were equally common. In an earlier analysis of some 540 of the donors, most TCR beta V segments appeared in productive rearrangements about 90% or about 30% of the time, broadly matching IMGT annotations. A later analysis found that most CMV-associated TCR beta chains appeared HLA-restricted, with HLA associations seemingly driven largely by CMV exposure. Across donors, most TCR sequences were observed very rarely, whereas some public TCRs were present in many individuals. A further reported finding was that TCR beta sequences accurately predicted the HLA-A and HLA-B alleles for most subjects in the first cohort. Only TCR beta chains were sequenced in this cohort, and the absence of alpha or paired-chain data limited detectable features. A group of highly shared sequence variants was considered likely to be a technical artifact of the sequencing pipeline. Several of the top co-occurrence clusters appeared to be linked to parvovirus B19, influenza, CMV and Epstein-Barr virus, according to a later analysis. The study listed approximately 160 TCR beta chains as associated with cytomegalovirus. In a later genetic analysis, fewer N-insertions in productive TCRs were reported among donors in an Asian-associated ancestry cluster than the roughly 640-donor mean. According to a later analysis, TCR association rates differed among HLA loci, with DRB1 alleles showing the most associated TCRs and HLA-C alleles showing the fewest. Over 15 rarely observed V segments, including chromosome 9 orphons, were excluded from the earlier analysis of about 500 of the donors because counts were too low.

The protocol used for the library was the immunoSEQ multiplex PCR assay. The multiplex PCR relied on a mix of 60 forward primers for TCR Vbeta segments and 13 reverse primers for TCR Jbeta segments. Amplification of the CDR3 region of rearranged TCR beta genes was performed with a multiplex PCR assay on genomic DNA. Amplified TCR beta libraries were sequenced as 87-base-pair reads on the Illumina HiSeq System. In the original analysis: A later analysis tallied tens of millions of unique TCR beta chains across the 650 to 750 repertoires, and about 12 million of those chains were shared by two or more donors. Raw reads were error-corrected and collapsed into unique sequences by a nearest-neighbor algorithm in which closely related sequences were merged to remove PCR and sequencing errors. V, D and J gene segments were assigned by aligning CDR3 sequences to IMGT reference sequences. For a sequence to be retained, at least a six-nucleotide match to both a V gene segment and a J gene segment was required. Rearrangements were classified as productive when the CDR3 lacked stop codons and remained in frame with V and J, and all other rearrangements were classified as non-productive. Following IMGT convention, CDR3 was defined as the stretch from the second conserved V-encoded cysteine to the conserved J-encoded phenylalanine. The earlier analysis of 587 of the donors excluded sequences that lacked an unambiguous match to a single V gene segment. An earlier analysis of a few hundred of the donors classified V segments as functional when productive rearrangements were above 56.7% and as segregating when the standard deviation between donors was above 5%. A statistical classification framework was built for diagnosing cytomegalovirus status from the catalog of TCR beta chain sequences. A later analysis assigned V and J genes by comparing TCR nucleotide sequences with IMGT/GENE-DB human TR gene sequences. In a later analysis, CDR3 sequences and most-parsimonious VDJ recombination scenarios were assigned using the TCRdist pipeline. In a later analysis, each TCR beta chain was defined by its CDR3 amino acid sequence together with its V-gene family, and reads lacking a unique V-gene family were excluded. A later analysis removed over 500 highly shared, low-generation-probability nucleotide sequences to deal with suspected cross-contamination and a sequencing artifact. In a later analysis, a clonal expansion index was calculated for each public chain from normalized within-repertoire ranks of inferred template counts. A later analysis computed generation probabilities with a VDJ recombination model fitted to out-of-frame rearrangements, and checked the results against IGoR. In a later analysis, hypergeometric tests were used to score TCR-TCR, TCR-HLA and TCR-CMV co-occurrence, with a repertoire-size bias correction applied to TCR pairs. False discovery rates were estimated in a later analysis by permuting HLA or CMV assignments 20 times. A later analysis grouped co-occurring TCRs with DBSCAN, adding TCRdist sequence similarity when clustering within HLA-allele-positive subsets. Repertoires with fewer than 30,000 or more than 120,000 public chains, plus five repertoires with anomalous nucleotide sharing, were excluded from co-occurrence clustering. This is the immuneACCESS table as TCRdb keeps it, with only in-frame sequences that have V and J called. A part of the clones is gone; compared with another copy, unresolved V genes explain less than half, and the rest is unexplained. The V and J calls and clone size come from that table; D and trimming were worked out from the DNA. The record for this sample contains approximately 140,000 clones. The ten largest clones take up around 1.5% of the sample.

In total, around 600 healthy bone marrow donors made up the cohort. At the time of sampling, every cohort member was nominally healthy, though immune exposures that went unrecorded were likely present. The donor was CMV seronegative and was included in the group of approximately 350 seronegative cohort members. A peripheral blood sample was provided by each donor, and peripheral blood mononuclear cells were used for TCR beta sequencing. Genomic DNA extraction from the blood cell samples was performed with the Qiagen DNeasy Blood Extraction Kit. With respect to this clone: It lacks a known antigen.

The TCR originated in a middle-aged woman in good health and CMV-seronegative. Sequences were obtained from PBMCs.

The nucleotide sequence reads TGTGCCAGCAGCCCCCAGGTCGGACAGACTGGAAACACCATATATTTT. This yields the protein CASSPQVGQTGNTIYF. The receptor chain draws on TRBV9 and TRBJ1-3, with a tentative D gene TRBD1 over 6 matching bases. The germline V gene provides CDR1 SGDLS and CDR2 YYNGEE. Measured from the cysteine to the phenylalanine, the CDR3 is 16 residues long. The CDR3 DNA has 48 bases and is translated from base 1. The junction shows trimming of 4 bases on V and 2 bases on J, plus 16 bases between the germline ends.